The rows below give T cell receptor beta chains drawn from one sample of a study of human T cells and chemical hapten exposure. TCRdb reprocessed the RACE reads with MiXCR, giving one entry per CDR3 protein. The table lists about 80,000 distinct CDR3 sequences, around a tenth of them singletons, with about 1.4% in the top ten. The sample in question was whole blood, obtained in connection with sensitization to the hapten diphenylcyclopropenone (DPC). These receptors were collected from a woman between 45 and 65 years old with alopecia areata. Some clones in this sample may be carry-over from other donors' samples. Both conserved end residues are part of each CDR3. The order of the fields is J gene, V gene, CDR3 length, CDR3 protein.

TRBJ2-5	TRBV9	13	CASRGDFEETQYF
TRBJ1-1	TRBV27	14	CASSRQPGVVRAFF
TRBJ2-2	TRBV7-7	18	CASSLRPLAGINTGELFF
TRBJ2-7	TRBV6-1	10	CASKSGEQYF
TRBJ1-2	TRBV11-2	12	CASGGTNYGYTF
TRBJ1-1	TRBV4-2	14	CASSQDWRGTEAFF
TRBJ2-7	TRBV7-9	14	CASSLGSGTYEQYF
TRBJ2-3	TRBV29-1	13	CSVERDRTDTQYF
TRBJ1-5	TRBV28	12	CASRPQVQPQHF
TRBJ1-6	TRBV2	12	CATGQINSPLHF
TRBJ1-5	TRBV21-1	15	CASSNPPKGNQPQHF
TRBJ2-5	TRBV28	12	CASRTLKETQYF
TRBJ1-1	TRBV18	14	CASSPYRALSEAFF
TRBJ1-2	TRBV5-4	14	CASSLDGTGDGYTF
TRBJ2-3	TRBV20-1	13	CSANREGTDTQYF
TRBJ1-5	TRBV21-1	16	CASSKKARGYDQPQHF
TRBJ1-6	TRBV5-1	21	CASSRGQAGGRQSSYNSPLHF
TRBJ1-1	TRBV29-1	15	CSVEDRRRANTEAFF
TRBJ2-3	TRBV11-2	15	CASSLESHITDTQYF
TRBJ2-5	TRBV20-1	11	CSARQAETQYF
TRBJ2-2	TRBV29-1	14	CSAGTGVVTGELFF
TRBJ2-4	TRBV9	13	CASSVGVQSVQYF
TRBJ2-3	TRBV12-3/TRBV12-4	18	CASSLSGREGLTTDTQYF
TRBJ2-7	TRBV18	17	CASSPPGLAGGPYEQYF
TRBJ1-1	TRBV4-2	15	CASSQAVSLNTEAFF
TRBJ2-2	TRBV9	15	CASSVGGMNTGELFF
TRBJ2-1	TRBV12-2	17	CASRPRPGLGPYNEQFF
TRBJ2-5	TRBV18	14	CASSPAGLQETQYF
TRBJ2-1	TRBV24-1	11	CATSQLNEQFF
TRBJ2-7	TRBV6-5	15	CASIGLAGGPNEQYF
TRBJ2-1	TRBV5-1	15	CASSPGRGQYNEQFF
TRBJ1-2	TRBV6-2/TRBV6-3	15	CASSYEAGRAYGYTF
TRBJ2-1	TRBV20-1	13	CSARTSGYNEQFF
TRBJ2-3	TRBV6-5	14	CASSYRRPADTQYF
TRBJ1-6	TRBV7-2	16	CASSLEGPGAGPPLHF
TRBJ2-7	TRBV12-3/TRBV12-4	15	CASSPRGQSSYEQYF
TRBJ2-5	TRBV10-3	15	CAISEVGGPQETQYF
TRBJ1-2	TRBV12-3/TRBV12-4	14	CASSRGHGGSGYTF
TRBJ1-6	TRBV14	15	CASSHKSGGNSPLHF
TRBJ1-6	TRBV28	15	CASSTSLGAGSPLHF
TRBJ2-7	TRBV6-2/TRBV6-3	14	CASSYELAGDEQYF
TRBJ2-1	TRBV11-2	15	CASTLAGQGHNEQFF
TRBJ2-1	TRBV7-6	17	CASSSSPLAGRYNEQFF
TRBJ2-7	TRBV6-2/TRBV6-3	13	CASGRTGNYEQYF
TRBJ2-7	TRBV9	14	CASSVGGLVDEQYF
TRBJ2-2	TRBV5-1	15	CASSLESSSTGELFF
TRBJ2-7	TRBV9	15	CASSVDPAGSYEQYF